The rows below give T cell receptor beta chains drawn from one sample of a study of CD8+ T cells in alopecia areata. Only in-frame clones appear in the TCRdb table, and some are missing; sequencing was by immunoSEQ multiplex PCR. The data show 200,000 to 250,000 clones, 35% to 40% seen once. The sample in question was CD4+ T cells sorted from blood, obtained at roughly week 30, from a patient treated with tofacitinib. The receptors shown here come from a human donor with alopecia areata. Each CDR3 is given with its conserved first and last residue. The D gene is left open where the match is weak. A row's size may be missing; if present it is once, few, many or a size class.

cdr3_aa: CASSRLLGDIQYF; cdr3_nt: TGTGCCAGCAGTCGACTCTTGGGGGACATTCAGTACTTC; j_call: TRBJ2-4; v_call: TRBV6-1; clone_size: .; d_call: .
cdr3_aa: CSVEDQMGQYNEQFF; cdr3_nt: TGCAGCGTTGAAGATCAAATGGGGCAGTACAATGAGCAGTTCTTC; j_call: TRBJ2-1; v_call: TRBV29-1; clone_size: .; d_call: .
cdr3_aa: CAWSQGDYGYTF; cdr3_nt: TGTGCCTGGTCACAGGGTGACTATGGCTACACCTTC; j_call: TRBJ1-2; v_call: TRBV30; clone_size: .; d_call: .
cdr3_aa: CASSLEVNQPQHF; cdr3_nt: TGCGCCAGCAGCTTGGAAGTCAATCAGCCCCAGCATTTT; j_call: TRBJ1-5; v_call: TRBV5-1; clone_size: .; d_call: .
cdr3_aa: CASSFTLAYNEQFF; cdr3_nt: TGTGCCAGCAGCTTCACGCTGGCCTACAATGAGCAGTTCTTC; j_call: TRBJ2-1; v_call: TRBV5-4; clone_size: .; d_call: .
cdr3_aa: CASSLTGGYTF; cdr3_nt: TGCGCCAGCAGCTTGACAGGGGGCTACACCTTC; j_call: TRBJ1-2; v_call: TRBV5-1; clone_size: once; d_call: .
cdr3_aa: CASSLGGTSGHNEQFF; cdr3_nt: TGTGCCAGCAGCTTAGGTGGGACTAGCGGACACAATGAGCAGTTCTTC; j_call: TRBJ2-1; v_call: TRBV7-2; clone_size: few; d_call: TRBD2
cdr3_aa: CSVDRQGVDTQYF; cdr3_nt: TGCAGCGTTGACAGGCAGGGGGTGGATACGCAGTATTTT; j_call: TRBJ2-3; v_call: TRBV29-1; clone_size: few; d_call: TRBD1
cdr3_aa: CASGIAGTGASQYF; cdr3_nt: TGTGCCAGCGGAATTGCCGGGACAGGGGCGTCGCAGTATTTT; j_call: TRBJ2-3; v_call: TRBV28; clone_size: few; d_call: TRBD1
cdr3_aa: CASSQEIDRVGDPQHF; cdr3_nt: TGTGCCAGCAGCCAAGAGATCGACAGGGTGGGTGATCCCCAGCATTTT; j_call: TRBJ1-5; v_call: TRBV4-2; clone_size: .; d_call: TRBD1
cdr3_aa: CASSQGDRGRNTEAFF; cdr3_nt: TGCGCCAGCAGTCAGGGGGACAGGGGGAGGAACACTGAAGCTTTCTTT; j_call: TRBJ1-1; v_call: TRBV23-1; clone_size: .; d_call: TRBD1
cdr3_aa: CASSEISGSSYEQYF; cdr3_nt: TGTGCCAGCAGTGAAATCAGCGGAAGCTCCTACGAGCAGTACTTC; j_call: TRBJ2-7; v_call: TRBV2; clone_size: .; d_call: .
cdr3_aa: CASSLLAQLAGGSQQFF; cdr3_nt: TGTGCCAGCAGCCTCCTGGCGCAACTAGCGGGCGGCTCCCAGCAGTTCTTC; j_call: TRBJ2-1; v_call: TRBV9; clone_size: .; d_call: TRBD2
cdr3_aa: CATSRPSTDTQYF; cdr3_nt: TGTGCCACCAGCAGACCGAGCACAGATACGCAGTATTTT; j_call: TRBJ2-3; v_call: TRBV15; clone_size: .; d_call: .
cdr3_aa: CAWSVGFNGYTF; cdr3_nt: TGTGCCTGGAGTGTAGGATTTAATGGCTACACCTTC; j_call: TRBJ1-2; v_call: TRBV30; clone_size: few; d_call: .
cdr3_aa: CASSQDSRGVGSSGANVLTF; cdr3_nt: TGTGCCAGCAGCCAAGATAGCCGGGGTGTTGGGAGCTCTGGGGCCAACGTCCTGACTTTC; j_call: TRBJ2-6; v_call: TRBV4-2; clone_size: few; d_call: .
cdr3_aa: CASSTRTGPTDTQYF; cdr3_nt: TGTGCCAGCAGTACTCGGACAGGCCCAACAGATACGCAGTATTTT; j_call: TRBJ2-3; v_call: TRBV6-5; clone_size: .; d_call: TRBD1
cdr3_aa: CASSFRLAGGTTDTQYF; cdr3_nt: TGTGCCAGCAGCTTCCGACTAGCGGGGGGTACCACAGATACGCAGTATTTT; j_call: TRBJ2-3; v_call: TRBV7-2; clone_size: few; d_call: TRBD2
cdr3_aa: CATSRDQGSGNTIYF; cdr3_nt: TGTGCCACCAGCAGAGATCAGGGGTCTGGAAACACCATATATTTT; j_call: TRBJ1-3; v_call: TRBV15; clone_size: few; d_call: .
cdr3_aa: CAWSVRVRGAFF; cdr3_nt: TGTGCCTGGAGTGTACGAGTCAGGGGAGCTTTCTTT; j_call: TRBJ1-1; v_call: TRBV30; clone_size: few; d_call: .
cdr3_aa: CSVEEGRANEQFF; cdr3_nt: TGCAGCGTTGAAGAGGGCAGGGCCAATGAGCAGTTCTTC; j_call: TRBJ2-1; v_call: TRBV29-1; clone_size: .; d_call: .
cdr3_aa: CASSLDRGSGNTIYF; cdr3_nt: TGTGCCAGCAGCTTAGACAGGGGGAGTGGAAACACCATATATTTT; j_call: TRBJ1-3; v_call: TRBV13; clone_size: .; d_call: TRBD1